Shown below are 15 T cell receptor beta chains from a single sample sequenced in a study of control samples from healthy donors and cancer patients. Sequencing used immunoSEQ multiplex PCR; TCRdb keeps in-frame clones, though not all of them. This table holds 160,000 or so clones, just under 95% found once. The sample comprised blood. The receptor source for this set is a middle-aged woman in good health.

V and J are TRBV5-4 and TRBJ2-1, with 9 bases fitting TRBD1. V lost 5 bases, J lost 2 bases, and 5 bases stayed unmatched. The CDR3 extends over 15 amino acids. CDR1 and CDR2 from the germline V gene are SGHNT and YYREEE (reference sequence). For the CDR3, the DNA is TGTGCCAGCAGAACCGGGACAGGGACCTACAATGAGCAGTTCTTC. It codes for CASRTGTGTYNEQFF.

The CDR3 nucleotides read TGTGCCAGCAGGTCCCTTGATAACACTGAAGCTTTCTTT. Translating it yields CASRSLDNTEAFF. The chain joins TRBV9 to TRBJ1-1; the D is unclear. The CDR3 extends over 13 amino acids. Trimming stripped 5 bases from V and 2 bases from J, with 10 bases between. The germline gives CDR1 SGDLS, CDR2 YYNGEE.

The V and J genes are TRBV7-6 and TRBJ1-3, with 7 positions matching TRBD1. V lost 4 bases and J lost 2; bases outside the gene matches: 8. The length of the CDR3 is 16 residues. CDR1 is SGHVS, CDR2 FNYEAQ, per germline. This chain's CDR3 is CASSSIRTGPGNTIYF. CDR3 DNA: TGTGCCAGCAGCTCTATAAGGACAGGCCCTGGAAACACCATATATTTT.

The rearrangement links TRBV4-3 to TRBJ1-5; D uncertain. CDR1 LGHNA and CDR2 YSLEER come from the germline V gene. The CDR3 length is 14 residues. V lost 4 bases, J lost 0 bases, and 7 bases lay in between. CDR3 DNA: TGCGCCAGCAGCCTGGATAATAGCAATCAGCCCCAGCATTTT. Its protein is CASSLDNSNQPQHF.

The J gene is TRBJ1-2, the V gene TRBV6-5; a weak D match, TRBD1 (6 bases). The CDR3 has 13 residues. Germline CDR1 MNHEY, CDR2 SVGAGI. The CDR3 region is CGTADGVNYGYTF. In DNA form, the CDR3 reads TGTGGGACAGCGGACGGGGTTAACTATGGCTACACCTTC.

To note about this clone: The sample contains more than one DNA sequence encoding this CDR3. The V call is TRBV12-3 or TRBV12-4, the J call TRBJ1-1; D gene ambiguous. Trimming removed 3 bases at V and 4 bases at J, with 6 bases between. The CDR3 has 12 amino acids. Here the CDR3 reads CASSFVPTEAFF. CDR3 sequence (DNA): TGTGCCAGCAGTTTTGTTCCCACTGAAGCTTTCTTT.

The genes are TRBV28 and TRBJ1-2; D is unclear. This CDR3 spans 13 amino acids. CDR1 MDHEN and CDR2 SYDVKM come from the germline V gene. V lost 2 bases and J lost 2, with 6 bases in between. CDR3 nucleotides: TGTGCCAGCAGTTTAGTGGGAAACTATGGCTACACCTTC. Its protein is CASSLVGNYGYTF.

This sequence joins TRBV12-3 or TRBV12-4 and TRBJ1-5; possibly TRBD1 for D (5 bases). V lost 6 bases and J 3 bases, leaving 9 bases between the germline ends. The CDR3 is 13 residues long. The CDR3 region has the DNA TGTGCCAGCAGGGGGGAGTTCAATCAGCCCCAGCATTTT. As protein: CASRGEFNQPQHF.

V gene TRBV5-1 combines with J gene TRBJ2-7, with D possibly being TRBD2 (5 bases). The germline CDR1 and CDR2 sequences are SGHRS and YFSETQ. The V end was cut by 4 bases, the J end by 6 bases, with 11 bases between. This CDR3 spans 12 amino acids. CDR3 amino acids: CASSEDWAEQYF. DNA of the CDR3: TGCGCCAGCAGCGAGGACTGGGCCGAGCAGTACTTC.

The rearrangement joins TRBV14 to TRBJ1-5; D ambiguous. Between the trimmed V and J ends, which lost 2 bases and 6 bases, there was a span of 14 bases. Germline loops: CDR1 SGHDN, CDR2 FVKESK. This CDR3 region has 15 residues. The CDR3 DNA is TGTGCCAGCAGCCAACTCCATGGATCAGGTCAGCCCCAGCATTTT. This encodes CASSQLHGSGQPQHF.

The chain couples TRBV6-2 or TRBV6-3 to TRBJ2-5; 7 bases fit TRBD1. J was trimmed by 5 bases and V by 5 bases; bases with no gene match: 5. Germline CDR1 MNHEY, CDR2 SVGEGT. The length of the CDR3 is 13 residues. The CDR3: CASSQGGQETQYF. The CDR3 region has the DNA TGTGCCAGCAGTCAAGGGGGCCAGGAGACCCAGTACTTC.

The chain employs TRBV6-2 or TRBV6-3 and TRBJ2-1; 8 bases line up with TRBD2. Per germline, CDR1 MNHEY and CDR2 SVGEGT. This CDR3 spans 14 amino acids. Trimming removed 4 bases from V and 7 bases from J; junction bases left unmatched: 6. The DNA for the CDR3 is TGTGCCAGCAGTTGGGCGGGAGGCAGAAATGAGCAGTTCTTC. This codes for CASSWAGGRNEQFF.

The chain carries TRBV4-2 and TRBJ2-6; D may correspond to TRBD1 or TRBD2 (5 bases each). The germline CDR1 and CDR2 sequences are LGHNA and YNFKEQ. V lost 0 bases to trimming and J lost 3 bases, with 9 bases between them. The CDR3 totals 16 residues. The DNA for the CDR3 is TGTGCCAGCAGCCAAGAGAGGGGCCATGGGGCCAACGTCCTGACTTTC. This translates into CASSQERGHGANVLTF.

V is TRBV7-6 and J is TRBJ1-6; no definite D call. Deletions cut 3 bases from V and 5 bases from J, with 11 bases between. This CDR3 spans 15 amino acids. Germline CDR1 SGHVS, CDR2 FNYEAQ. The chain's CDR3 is CASSFGRRNNSPLHF. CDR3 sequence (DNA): TGTGCCAGCAGCTTCGGACGGCGCAATAATTCACCCCTCCACTTT.

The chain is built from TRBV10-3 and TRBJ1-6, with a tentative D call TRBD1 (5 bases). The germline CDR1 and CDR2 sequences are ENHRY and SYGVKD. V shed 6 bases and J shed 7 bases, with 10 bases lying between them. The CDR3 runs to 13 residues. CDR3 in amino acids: CAIREGWNSPLHF. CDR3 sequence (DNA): TGTGCCATCAGGGAGGGGTGGAATTCACCCCTCCACTTT.